The next 31 T cell receptor beta chains were all read from a single sample in a study of blood T cell repertoires in COVID-19 (dated by TCRdb to about 2020). The library came from the immunoSEQ multiplex PCR assay. What TCRdb holds here is the immuneACCESS table cut down to in-frame rearrangements. Part of the clones is not present; checked against another copy, under half of the missing clones reflect an unresolved V gene, and the others are unexplained. In this sample the table shows around 220,000 clones, around four fifths of which occur a single time. The top ten clones comprise 8% to 10% of the sample. The sample consisted of peripheral blood. These receptors all stem from a woman older than 75 with COVID-19, enrolled during active disease.

The chain uses TRBV29-1 and TRBJ2-5; 7 nucleotides match TRBD1. This CDR3 region has 12 residues. Germline CDR1 and CDR2: SQVTM and ANQGSEA. J lost 4 bases, V lost 4 bases, and 3 bases had no gene match. CDR3 sequence reads: CSVGEGAETQYF. In nucleotides, the CDR3 is TGCAGCGTTGGAGAGGGGGCAGAGACCCAGTACTTC. The full variable domain, rest sourced from reference TRBV29-1 and TRBJ2-5, is SAVISQKPSRDICQRGTSLTIQCQVDSQVTMMFWYRQQPGQSLTLIATANQGSEATYESGFVIDKFPISRPNLTFSTLTVSNMSPEDSSIYLCSVGEGAETQYFGPGTRLLVL.

This chain connects TRBV5-1 to TRBJ2-7; TRBD2 is a possible D gene (6 bases). Germline lookup yields CDR1 SGHRS and CDR2 YFSETQ. This CDR3 has 14 amino acids. V was trimmed by 4 bases and J by 0 bases, leaving 11 bases between them. The CDR3 DNA reads TGCGCCAGCAGCCCAGCGGGTCCCTCCTACGAGCAGTACTTC. Its translation: CASSPAGPSYEQYF.

The rearrangement uses TRBV6-6 and TRBJ1-4, with D perhaps matching TRBD1 (5 bases). V lost 8 bases and J lost 4, with 14 bases in between. The CDR3 totals 14 residues. Germline V gene sequence: CDR1 MNHNY, CDR2 SVGAGI (reference sequence). This chain's CDR3 is CASQAGQGNEKLFF. The CDR3 bases are TGTGCCAGCCAGGCAGGGCAGGGTAATGAAAAACTGTTTTTT.

This chain joins TRBV11-3 and TRBJ2-4; 7 positions match TRBD1. The germline V gene has CDR1 SGHNT and CDR2 YENEEA. Losses at the gene ends were 4 bases for V and 9 bases for J; bases not matched to a gene: 12. The CDR3 has 15 amino acids. The CDR3 region is CASSSNAPPGGIQYF. The CDR3, as DNA: TGTGCCAGCAGCTCCAACGCACCCCCAGGGGGCATTCAGTACTTC.

The chain joins TRBV5-4 to TRBJ2-3; a possible D gene is TRBD2 (6 bases). This CDR3 comprises 18 residues. Trimming left V 3 bases short and J 3 bases short, with 23 bases between. The germline CDR1 and CDR2 sequences are SGHNT and YYREEE (reference sequence). CDR3 loop: CASSSSIWVGGVTDTQYF. CDR3 bases: TGTGCCAGCAGCTCCTCCATTTGGGTGGGGGGAGTAACAGATACGCAGTATTTT.

CDR3 sequence (DNA): TGTGCCAGTAGAGGGAAGACAGGGTTTGGCAATCAGCCCCAGCATTTT. Amino acid sequence: CASRGKTGFGNQPQHF. This rearrangement joins TRBV19 to TRBJ1-5, with 7 bases fitting TRBD1. This CDR3 has 16 amino acids. J gave up 2 bases and V 6 bases, and 10 bases lay outside the gene matches. Per the germline V gene, CDR1 is LNHDA and CDR2 is SQIVND (reference sequence).

The chain combines TRBV30 with TRBJ1-3; no clear D. V was cut by 2 bases and J by 16 bases, with 18 bases left in between. The CDR3 has 12 residues. CDR1 GTSNPN and CDR2 SVGIG come from the germline V gene (reference sequence). The CDR3 spells CAWSHPDFPLYF. The CDR3, as DNA: TGTGCCTGGAGTCATCCAGACTTCCCCCTCTATTTT. Using reference TRBV30 and TRBJ1-3 for the parts outside the CDR3, the full variable domain is SQTIHQWPATLVQPVGSPLSLECTVEGTSNPNLYWYRQAAGRGLQLLFYSVGIGQISSEVPQNLSASRPQDRQFILSSKKLLLSDSGFYLCAWSHPDFPLYFGEGSWLTVV.

J is TRBJ2-7 and V is TRBV9; TRBD2 matches 8 bases. Germline V gives CDR1 SGDLS, CDR2 YYNGEE. The trim removed 0 bases at V and 5 bases at J, leaving 4 bases unmatched. The CDR3 spans 14 residues. In nucleotides, the CDR3 is TGTGCCAGCAGCGTAGAACTAGCGGCGCACGAGCAGTACTTC. It codes for CASSVELAAHEQYF. The whole variable domain, remainder taken from reference TRBV9 and TRBJ2-7, is DSGVTQTPKHLITATGQRVTLRCSPRSGDLSVYWYQQSLDQGLQFLIQYYNGEERAKGNILERFSAQQFPDLHSELNLSSLELGDSALYFCASSVELAAHEQYFGPGTRLTVT.

The chain carries TRBV5-1 and TRBJ2-3, with D perhaps TRBD2 (7 bases). The germline V and J ends were trimmed by 4 bases and 2 bases, with 11 bases remaining between them. Germline V gene lookup returns CDR1 SGHRS and CDR2 YFSETQ. This CDR3 spans 14 amino acids. CDR3 nucleotides: TGCGCCAGCAGCCTGGGGGGGCTCACAGATACGCAGTATTTT. Amino acid sequence: CASSLGGLTDTQYF.

The chain recombines TRBV24-1 with TRBJ2-3; TRBD2 aligns across 10 bases. In germline, CDR1 is KGHDR, CDR2 SFDVKD. Losses at the gene ends were 3 bases for V and 5 bases for J; bases not matched to a gene: 4. The CDR3 has 15 amino acids. This chain's CDR3 is CATSDGAGGQDTQYF. The CDR3 bases are TGTGCCACCAGTGATGGAGCGGGGGGGCAAGATACGCAGTATTTT.

J is TRBJ1-1 and V is TRBV29-1; perhaps TRBD1 as D (6 bases). The CDR3 spans 13 residues. V was trimmed by 7 bases and J by 4 bases, leaving 16 bases between them. Germline assignment: CDR1 SQVTM and CDR2 ANQGSEA. The CDR3 reads CSALTGFGTEAFF. Written as DNA, the CDR3 is TGCAGCGCCCTAACAGGGTTCGGCACTGAAGCTTTCTTT. The full variable domain, with the rest looked up from reference TRBV29-1 and TRBJ1-1, is SAVISQKPSRDICQRGTSLTIQCQVDSQVTMMFWYRQQPGQSLTLIATANQGSEATYESGFVIDKFPISRPNLTFSTLTVSNMSPEDSSIYLCSALTGFGTEAFFGQGTRLTVV.

Concerning this clone: This specimen includes other DNA sequences encoding the same CDR3. The chain carries TRBV4-3 and TRBJ1-1; D is unresolved. Between the trimmed V and J ends, which lost 0 bases and 4 bases, there was a span of 9 bases. The CDR3 loop spans 14 amino acids. The germline V gene has CDR1 LGHNA and CDR2 YSLEER. CDR3 protein: CASSQDPGSTEAFF. The CDR3 nucleotides read TGCGCCAGCAGCCAAGACCCGGGGAGCACTGAAGCTTTCTTT.

The chain joins TRBV19 to TRBJ1-5; 12 nucleotides line up with TRBD1. The germline V gene has CDR1 LNHDA and CDR2 SQIVND (reference sequence). The ends lost 8 bases at V and 1 base at J; junction bases unmatched: 18. The CDR3 is 20 amino acids. The CDR3 reads CASGFPPGTGGSGSNQPQHF. The CDR3 DNA reads TGTGCCAGTGGTTTCCCCCCCGGGACAGGGGGCTCCGGCAGCAATCAGCCCCAGCATTTT.

The chain employs TRBV4-2 and TRBJ2-7; 13 bases are shared with TRBD2. J lost 4 bases, V lost 3 bases, and 3 bases had no gene match. Germline CDR1 and CDR2: LGHNA and YNFKEQ. The CDR3 has 15 amino acids. CDR3 nucleotide sequence: TGTGCCAGCAGCCAGGGACTAGCGGGAAGGTACGAGCAGTACTTC. Its translation is CASSQGLAGRYEQYF.

CDR3 protein: CASSQVVLAEIEQFF. The CDR3 DNA reads as TGCGCCAGCAGCCAAGTAGTTCTAGCGGAAATCGAGCAGTTCTTC. This sequence joins TRBV4-1 and TRBJ2-1, with 7 positions matching TRBD2. Trimming cost V 1 base and J 10 bases; bases outside gene matches: 10. Germline-derived CDR1 and CDR2 are MGHRA and YSYEKL. CDR3 length equals 15 residues.

CDR3 sequence reads: CAWSRAGWQPQHF. As DNA, the CDR3 is TGTGCCTGGAGTAGGGCAGGGTGGCAGCCCCAGCATTTT. This rearrangement joins TRBV30 to TRBJ1-5, with D tentatively TRBD1 (5 bases). CDR3 length: 13 amino acids. Trimming took 2 bases from V and 7 from J, leaving 12 bases between them. Germline values: CDR1 GTSNPN, CDR2 SVGIG (reference sequence).

CDR3 residues: CATSDGTGAAETQYF. CDR3 DNA sequence: TGTGCCACCAGTGACGGGACAGGGGCCGCCGAGACCCAGTACTTC. The V and J genes are TRBV24-1 and TRBJ2-5, with TRBD1 matching 10 bases. Trimming at V came to 4 bases and at J to 5 bases, leaving 6 bases not matched to a gene. Looked up from germline, CDR1 is KGHDR and CDR2 is SFDVKD. This CDR3 is built from 15 residues.

This chain connects TRBV5-1 to TRBJ2-1; 7 bases are shared with TRBD2. The CDR3 runs 16 residues. Looked up from germline, CDR1 is SGHRS and CDR2 is YFSETQ. V lost 1 base and J lost 2; bases outside the gene matches: 6. This chain's CDR3 is CASSLMASGAYNEQFF. CDR3 sequence (DNA): TGCGCCAGCAGCTTGATGGCTAGCGGTGCCTACAATGAGCAGTTCTTC.

This clone has only a few counts. As DNA, the CDR3 is TGCGCCAGCAGCCGGGCAGGGGGCTATAATTCACCCCTCCACTTT. Translated, it gives CASSRAGGYNSPLHF. J is TRBJ1-6 and V is TRBV5-1; TRBD1 aligns across 7 bases. CDR1 and CDR2 from the germline V gene are SGHRS and YFSETQ. The CDR3 contains 15 residues. The J segment lost 3 bases and the V segment lost 4 bases, leaving 4 bases of the junction unmatched.

J is TRBJ2-5 and V is TRBV6-6; a weak D match, TRBD2 (7 bases). The CDR3 covers 14 residues. Germline V gene data show CDR1 as MNHNY and CDR2 as SVGAGI (reference sequence). Trimming took off 2 bases at V and 5 bases at J, with 12 bases between the two ends. CDR3 region: CASSYGGGLETQYF. In nucleotides, the CDR3 is TGTGCCAGCAGTTACGGGGGGGGGCTGGAGACCCAGTACTTC.

The chain is built from TRBV28 and TRBJ1-5, with D maybe TRBD1 (6 bases). There are 17 residues in the CDR3. Germline V CDR1 and CDR2: MDHEN, SYDVKM. V lost 4 bases, J lost 0 bases, and 16 bases lay in between. CDR3 protein: CASSSSYRANSNQPQHF. The CDR3 nucleotides are TGTGCCAGCAGTTCCTCCTACAGGGCTAATAGCAATCAGCCCCAGCATTTT.

The rearrangement joins TRBV18 to TRBJ1-5, with no clear D. Germline CDR1 and CDR2: KGHSH and LQKENI. The CDR3 totals 14 residues. V dropped 1 base and J dropped 2 bases, with 6 bases sitting between them. CDR3 nucleotides: TGTGCCAGCTCACCACAAACAGGCAATCAGCCCCAGCATTTT. Its translation is CASSPQTGNQPQHF.

V and J are TRBV4-1 and TRBJ2-7; 7 positions agree with TRBD2. Trimming removed 1 base from V and 2 bases from J; junction bases left unmatched: 11. CDR1 and CDR2 from the germline V gene are MGHRA and YSYEKL. This CDR3 has 17 amino acids. For the CDR3, the DNA is TGCGCCAGCAGCCAAGGGCCCCCCAGCGGGGTGACCTACGAGCAGTACTTC. It encodes CASSQGPPSGVTYEQYF.

The chain combines TRBV4-1 with TRBJ2-3; TRBD1 is a possible D gene (6 bases). Trimming took off 4 bases at V and 4 bases at J, with 18 bases between the two ends. This CDR3 is built from 16 residues. Germline V gene data show CDR1 as MGHRA and CDR2 as YSYEKL. For the CDR3, the DNA is TGCGCCAGCAGCCTAAGGCTTGGGGGCGCTGCAGATACGCAGTATTTT. It translates to CASSLRLGGAADTQYF.

The V call is TRBV2, the J call TRBJ1-2; D is unresolved. Trimming took off 1 base at V and 5 bases at J, with 5 bases between the two ends. Per germline, CDR1 SNHLY and CDR2 FYNNEI. The CDR3 runs 12 residues. CDR3 DNA: TGTGCCAGCAGTGAAGACCTATATGGCTACACCTTC. It yields the protein CASSEDLYGYTF.

The gene calls are TRBV7-8 and TRBJ1-1; 7 nucleotides agree with TRBD1. After removal of 6 bases from V and 1 base from J, the junction contained 8 bases not matched to a gene. Germline lookup yields CDR1 SGHVS and CDR2 FQNEAQ. The CDR3 contains 15 residues. The CDR3 coding sequence is TGTGCCAGCAGACCAGGGGGTGGCCGGAACACTGAAGCTTTCTTT. Translation gives CASRPGGGRNTEAFF.

The chain uses TRBV2 and TRBJ2-7, with D perhaps TRBD1 (6 bases). With 4 bases removed from V and 2 bases from J, the gap between germline ends came to 9 bases. The germline V gene encodes CDR1 SNHLY and CDR2 FYNNEI. The CDR3 sequence is 13 residues long. The CDR3 reads CASSGQVAYEQYF. In DNA, the CDR3 is TGTGCCAGCAGTGGACAGGTTGCCTACGAGCAGTACTTC.

This clone was counted between two and nine times. The rearrangement joins TRBV10-1 to TRBJ1-6, with 8 bases lining up with TRBD1. In germline, CDR1 is WNHNN, CDR2 SYGVQD (reference sequence). This CDR3 is 17 amino acids long. V lost 3 bases to trimming and J lost 0 bases; unmatched junction nucleotides: 4. This CDR3 reads CASSDRGLSSYNSPLHF. The CDR3 nucleotides read TGCGCCAGCAGTGACAGGGGGCTAAGCTCCTATAATTCACCCCTCCACTTT.

V gene TRBV13 combines with J gene TRBJ1-1, with 7 bases identical to TRBD1. The CDR3 is 12 residues long. The germline CDR1 and CDR2 sequences are PRHDT and FYEKMQ (reference sequence). After removal of 3 bases from V and 6 bases from J, the junction contained 1 base not matched to a gene. The DNA for the CDR3 is TGTGCCAGCAGCTTGGGGACAGCTGAAGCTTTCTTT. Protein sequence: CASSLGTAEAFF. Full variable domain (remainder filled in from reference TRBV13 and TRBJ1-1): AAGVIQSPRHLIKEKRETATLKCYPIPRHDTVYWYQQGPGQDPQFLISFYEKMQSDKGSIPDRFSAQQFSDYHSELNMSSLELGDSALYFCASSLGTAEAFFGQGTRLTVV.

The CDR3: CAWSVSGVSGTDTQYF. CDR3 DNA sequence: TGTGCCTGGAGTGTAAGCGGGGTCTCGGGGACAGATACGCAGTATTTT. The V gene is TRBV30, the J gene TRBJ2-3, with TRBD2 matching over 7 bases. Per the germline V gene, CDR1 is GTSNPN and CDR2 is SVGIG (reference sequence). Trimming removed 0 bases from V and 3 bases from J; junction bases left unmatched: 9. This CDR3 has 16 residues.

This clone was counted once. The chain joins TRBV2 to TRBJ2-7; D ambiguous. V gave up 2 bases and J gave up 3 bases, with 11 bases separating them. The CDR3 extends over 14 amino acids. CDR1 and CDR2 from the germline V gene are SNHLY and FYNNEI. CDR3 bases: TGTGCCAGCAGTGAACGCAGAATTTTCTACGAGCAGTACTTC. Translation gives CASSERRIFYEQYF.